Sequencing of this TCR beta chain was carried out in a study of identical twins. Broader study findings: Excess low generation probability was seen in twin-shared out-of-frame alpha sequences.

Unmatched junction bases numbered 7, after V lost 1 base and J lost 9 bases. This CDR3 spans 14 amino acids. The germline gives CDR1 SGHTA, CDR2 FQGNSA. MiXCR, applied by TCRdb to the 5' RACE reads, yields one record per CDR3 protein. The repertoire has just over 500,000 distinct CDR3 sequences, less than 25% of them found once; the top ten carry 0.91%. As to this clonotype: Its antigen is not known.

This same sample was also part of a study on T cells expressing NK-cell markers. As that study records: Seven sequenced donors out of eight were HCMV-seropositive, one seronegative. Among several donors, these clonotypes also ranked first in the CD3+CD56-NKG2C+ fraction.

This chain uses TRBV7-2 with TRBJ2-7, with TRBD2 identical over 9 bases. Sequencing was done on a sample of CD4+ T cells sorted from blood. The receptor was derived from a woman aged 18-30 years in good health. CDR3 sequence reads: CASSLELAGPGQYF. The CDR3 nucleotides are TGTGCCAGCAGCTTAGAGCTAGCGGGGCCGGGGCAGTACTTC.